Listed below are T cell receptor beta chains from one sample, sequenced in a study of OX40 agonist ivuxolimab in advanced cancers. Assay: immunoSEQ multiplex PCR; the TCRdb copy retains only in-frame clones and omits some. The data hold about 22,000 clones, with around 84% observed a single time. This material consisted of CD4+ or CD8+ T cells sorted from blood, taken in a trial of the OX40 agonist ivuxolimab. The receptors stem from an adult with an advanced solid tumor such as melanoma, head and neck, liver or kidney cancer. Both conserved end residues are part of each CDR3. The D gene is left open where the match is weak. Size is stated for part of the rows, as once, few or many counts, or as a class when the clone is expanded.

clone size	J gene	V gene	D gene	CDR3 DNA	CDR3 protein
.	TRBJ2-7	TRBV6-5	.	TGTGCCAGCAGTGATGGGGGGTCCTACGAGCAGTACTTC	CASSDGGSYEQYF
.	TRBJ1-1	TRBV7-9	TRBD1	TGTGCCAGCAGCAACCGGGACAGGGGGCCCGAAGCTTTCTTT	CASSNRDRGPEAFF
.	TRBJ2-5	TRBV27	TRBD2	TGTGCCAGCAGTTTAGGGACTACCCAGACCCAGTACTTC	CASSLGTTQTQYF
.	TRBJ2-7	TRBV4-1	TRBD1	TGCGCCAGCAGCCTTAGAGCAGCGGCAACGGGACAGGCCGTTTTGTACGAGCAGTACTTC	CASSLRAAATGQAVLYEQYF
.	TRBJ1-5	TRBV21-1	.	TGTGCCAGCAGCAAAGATAGTAGGGTTGGACAGCCCCAGCATTTT	CASSKDSRVGQPQHF
.	TRBJ2-1	TRBV7-6	TRBD2	TGTGCCAGCAGCCTGCAGGGGACTAGCGGAAATGAGCAGTTCTTC	CASSLQGTSGNEQFF
.	TRBJ2-7	TRBV6-6	TRBD1	TGTGCCAGCAGTTCCGGAATGACAGGGCCCTACGAGCAGTACTTC	CASSSGMTGPYEQYF
.	TRBJ2-5	TRBV5-5	.	TGTGCCAGCCCCATCGGAGAGAAAAGACTCCGAGGACAAGAGACCCAGTACTTC	CASPIGEKRLRGQETQYF
.	TRBJ2-7	TRBV5-5	TRBD2	TGTGCCAGCAGTTTCGGACTAGCGGAAACCTACGAGCAGTACTTC	CASSFGLAETYEQYF
.	TRBJ2-2	TRBV7-2	TRBD1	TGTGCCAGCAGCTCAACAGGGGACGTGACCGGGGAGCTGTTTTTT	CASSSTGDVTGELFF
.	TRBJ1-5	TRBV19	.	TGTGCCAGTACTACAGGGATTAGCAATCAGCCCCAGCATTTT	CASTTGISNQPQHF
once	TRBJ1-3	TRBV6-6	.	TGTGCCAGCAGTTACGCGACAGCGAGCTCTGGAAACACCATATATTTT	CASSYATASSGNTIYF
.	TRBJ1-1	TRBV11-3	TRBD1	TGTGCCAGCAGCTTAGGACAGGGGAAGAACACTGAAGCTTTCTTT	CASSLGQGKNTEAFF
.	TRBJ2-2	TRBV6-5	.	TGTGCCAGCAGTTACGAGAGGGCCCCCAACGGGGAGCTGTTTTTT	CASSYERAPNGELFF
.	TRBJ1-5	TRBV4-1	.	TGCGCCAGCAGCCAAGAGTCAGTATATAGCAATCAGCCCCAGCATTTT	CASSQESVYSNQPQHF
.	TRBJ2-7	TRBV14	.	TGTGCCAGCAGCCAAGTCCGAAGCAATGACGAGCAGTACTTC	CASSQVRSNDEQYF
.	TRBJ2-1	TRBV9	.	TGTGCCAGCAGCGGAGAGACCAATGAGCAGTTCTTC	CASSGETNEQFF
.	TRBJ1-1	TRBV28	.	TGTGCCAGCAGTTCCGACATCCGGGGGATGAACACTGAAGCTTTCTTT	CASSSDIRGMNTEAFF
.	TRBJ2-1	TRBV15	TRBD1	TGTGCCACCAGCAGAGCAGGGGGAGCGAATGAGCAGTTCTTC	CATSRAGGANEQFF
.	TRBJ1-1	TRBV28	TRBD1	TGTGCCAGCAGTCCTCCGACAGGGTCAGCTTTCTTT	CASSPPTGSAFF
.	TRBJ2-2	TRBV28	TRBD1	TGTGCCAGCAGTTATGGACAGGGGACCGGGGAGCTGTTTTTT	CASSYGQGTGELFF
.	TRBJ1-1	TRBV6-5	.	TGTGCCAGCAGTCACAGACAGAAGAACACTGAAGCTTTCTTT	CASSHRQKNTEAFF
.	TRBJ2-3	TRBV6-6	.	TGTGCCAGCAGAAGGACAGCTAGCACAGATACGCAGTATTTT	CASRRTASTDTQYF
.	TRBJ2-7	TRBV7-2	.	TGTGCCAGCAGCCTCTCAGAAGGCGAGCAGTACTTC	CASSLSEGEQYF
once	TRBJ2-7	TRBV6-5	.	TGTGCCAGCAGTTACTCGTCGGACAGCTCCTACGAGCAGTACTTC	CASSYSSDSSYEQYF
.	TRBJ1-2	TRBV7-2	.	TGTGCCAGCAGCTTAACTGACATTACGGACTATGGCTACACCTTC	CASSLTDITDYGYTF